This T cell receptor (beta chain) derives from a study of T cells after yellow fever vaccination. Via MiXCR, TCRdb re-called the 5' RACE reads, giving one row per CDR3 protein. The sample lists around 330,000 distinct CDR3 sequences; less than 4.5% were seen once. The CDR3 is made up of 17 amino acids. V dropped 0 bases and J dropped 0 bases, with 12 bases sitting between them. Germline CDR1 reads KGHDR; CDR2 reads SFDVKD. This clonotype was seen ten or more times. The TCR sequence derives from a man younger than 30 who received the YFV17D yellow fever vaccine. The chain is built from TRBV24-1 and TRBJ2-3, with no clear D. The sequences come from PBMCs, collected on the day of the yellow fever booster vaccination. This CDR3 reads CATSDLGQQTSTDTQYF. In DNA, the CDR3 is TGTGCCACCAGTGATTTGGGGCAGCAAACTAGCACAGATACGCAGTATTTT.